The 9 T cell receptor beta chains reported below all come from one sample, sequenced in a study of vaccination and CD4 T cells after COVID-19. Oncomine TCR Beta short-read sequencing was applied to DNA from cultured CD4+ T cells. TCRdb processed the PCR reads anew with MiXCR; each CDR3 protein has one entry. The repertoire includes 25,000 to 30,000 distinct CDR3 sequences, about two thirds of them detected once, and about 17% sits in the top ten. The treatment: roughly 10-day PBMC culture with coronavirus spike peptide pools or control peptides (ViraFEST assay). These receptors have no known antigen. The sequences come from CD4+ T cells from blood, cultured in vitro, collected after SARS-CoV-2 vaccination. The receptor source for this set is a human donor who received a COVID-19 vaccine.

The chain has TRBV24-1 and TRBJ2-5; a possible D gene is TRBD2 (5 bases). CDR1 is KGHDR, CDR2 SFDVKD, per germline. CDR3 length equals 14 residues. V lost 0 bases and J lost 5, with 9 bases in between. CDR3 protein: CATSDLRDYETQYF. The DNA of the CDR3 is TGTGCCACCAGTGATTTGCGGGATTACGAGACCCAGTACTTC.

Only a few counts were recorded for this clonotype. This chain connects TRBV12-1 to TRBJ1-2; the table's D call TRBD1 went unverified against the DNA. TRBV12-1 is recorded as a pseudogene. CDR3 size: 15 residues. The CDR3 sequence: CASSFAGQGPRSYTF. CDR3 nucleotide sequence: TGTGCCAGCAGCTTTGCGGGACAGGGGCCCAGGAGCTACACCTTC.

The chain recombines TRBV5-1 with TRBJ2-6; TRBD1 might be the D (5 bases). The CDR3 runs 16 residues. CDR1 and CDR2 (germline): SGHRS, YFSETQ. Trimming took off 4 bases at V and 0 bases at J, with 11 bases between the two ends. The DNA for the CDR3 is TGCGCCAGCAGCCCGACAGCTTACTCTGGGGCCAACGTCCTGACTTTC. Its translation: CASSPTAYSGANVLTF.

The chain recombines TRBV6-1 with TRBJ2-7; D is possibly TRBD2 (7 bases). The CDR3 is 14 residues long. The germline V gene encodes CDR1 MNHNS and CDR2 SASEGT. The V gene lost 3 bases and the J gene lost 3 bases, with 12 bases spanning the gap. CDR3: CASSEWGGLYEQYF. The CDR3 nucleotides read TGTGCCAGCAGTGAGTGGGGGGGCCTCTACGAGCAGTACTTC.

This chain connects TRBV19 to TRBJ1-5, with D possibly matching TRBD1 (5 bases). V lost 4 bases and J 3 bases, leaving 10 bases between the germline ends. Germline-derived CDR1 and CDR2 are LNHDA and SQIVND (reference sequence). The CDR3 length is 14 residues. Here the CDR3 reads CASSRGRINQPQHF. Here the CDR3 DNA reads TGTGCCAGTAGTAGGGGACGGATCAATCAGCCCCAGCATTTT.

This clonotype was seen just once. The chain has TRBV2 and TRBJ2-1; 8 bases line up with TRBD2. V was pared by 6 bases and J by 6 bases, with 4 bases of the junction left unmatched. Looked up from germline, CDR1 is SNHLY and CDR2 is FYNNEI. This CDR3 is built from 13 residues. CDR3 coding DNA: TGTGCCAGCAGCGAACTAGCGGCCAATGAGCAGTTCTTC. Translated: CASSELAANEQFF.

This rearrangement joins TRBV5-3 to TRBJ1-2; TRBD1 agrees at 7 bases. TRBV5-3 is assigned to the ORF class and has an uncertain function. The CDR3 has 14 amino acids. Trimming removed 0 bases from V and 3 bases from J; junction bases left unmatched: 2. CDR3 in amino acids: CARSLGQGDYGYTF. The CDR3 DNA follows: TGTGCCAGAAGCTTGGGACAGGGCGACTATGGCTACACCTTC.

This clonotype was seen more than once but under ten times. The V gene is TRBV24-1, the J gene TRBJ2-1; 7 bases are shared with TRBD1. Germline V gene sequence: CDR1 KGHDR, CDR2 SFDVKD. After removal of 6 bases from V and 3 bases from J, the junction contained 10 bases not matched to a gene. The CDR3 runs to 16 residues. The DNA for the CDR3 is TGTGCCACCAGTCACCAGCGGACAGGACTCTACAATGAGCAGTTCTTC. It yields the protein CATSHQRTGLYNEQFF.

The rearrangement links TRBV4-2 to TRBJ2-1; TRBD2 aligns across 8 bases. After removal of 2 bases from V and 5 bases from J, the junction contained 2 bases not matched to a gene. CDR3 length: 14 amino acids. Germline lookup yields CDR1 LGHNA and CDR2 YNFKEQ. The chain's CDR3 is CASSQIAGHNEQFF. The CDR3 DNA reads TGTGCCAGCAGCCAAATAGCGGGACACAATGAGCAGTTCTTC.